The next 8 T cell receptor beta chains were all read from a single sample in a study of T cell responses to AZD1222 COVID-19 vaccine. Sequenced by immunoSEQ multiplex PCR; TCRdb stores in-frame clones only, minus some. The data hold 100,000 to 150,000 clones, with 80% to 90% observed a single time. The specimen was peripheral blood, collected on day 0 of AZD1222 vaccination. These receptor sequences come from an adult in good health.

The rearrangement joins TRBV5-1 to TRBJ2-3; 13 nucleotides align to TRBD2. In germline, CDR1 is SGHRS, CDR2 YFSETQ. The CDR3 sequence is 17 residues long. V trimming: 4 bases; J trimming: 5 bases; junction bases outside the gene matches: 10. The CDR3 loop reads CASSLGATSGRGDTQYF. DNA of the CDR3: TGCGCCAGCAGCCTGGGGGCTACTAGCGGGAGGGGAGATACGCAGTATTTT.

The chain combines TRBV11-2 with TRBJ2-7; D uncertain. V lost 4 bases and J 6 bases, leaving 10 bases between the germline ends. This CDR3 contains 12 residues. From germline, CDR1 is SGHAT and CDR2 FQNNGV. The CDR3 nucleotides are TGTGCCAGCAGCTCGATGCTCGCCGAGCAGTACTTC. Protein product: CASSSMLAEQYF.

This sequence joins TRBV29-1 and TRBJ1-5; D may be TRBD1 (6 bases). V lost 5 bases, J lost 4 bases, and 12 bases lay in between. This CDR3 contains 13 residues. Germline loops: CDR1 SQVTM, CDR2 ANQGSEA. The CDR3 DNA sequence: TGCAGCGTTTCTCAGGGGAGGAATCAGCCCCAGCATTTT. Encoded protein: CSVSQGRNQPQHF.

This chain uses TRBV11-2 with TRBJ2-1; perhaps TRBD1 as D (6 bases). The CDR3 runs 14 residues. Per germline, CDR1 SGHAT and CDR2 FQNNGV. Trimming took 5 bases from V and 4 from J, leaving 12 bases between them. The CDR3: CASSPGTLYNEQFF. The CDR3 nucleotides are TGTGCCAGCAGCCCCGGGACACTATACAATGAGCAGTTCTTC.

The gene calls are TRBV29-1 and TRBJ1-5; the D is unclear. The germline V gene has CDR1 SQVTM and CDR2 ANQGSEA. V was trimmed by 8 bases and J by 0 bases, leaving 11 bases between them. The CDR3 runs 13 residues. The DNA of the CDR3 is TGCAGCTCTTCGGACGGTAGCAATCAGCCCCAGCATTTT. This gives the protein CSSSDGSNQPQHF.

This chain connects TRBV15 to TRBJ1-5; D ambiguous. The CDR3 has 17 residues. The germline V gene has CDR1 LNHNV and CDR2 YYDKDF (reference sequence). With 3 bases removed from V and 6 bases from J, the gap between germline ends came to 21 bases. The DNA for the CDR3 is TGTGCCACCAGCAGCTTCTCCCCGAGGGCAGAAGGTCAGCCCCAGCATTTT. It is translated as CATSSFSPRAEGQPQHF.

The chain links TRBV18 to TRBJ2-3; 7 positions match TRBD2. Germline V lookup: CDR1 KGHSH, CDR2 LQKENI. The CDR3 has 15 amino acids. V lost 4 bases to trimming and J lost 6 bases; unmatched junction nucleotides: 10. This chain's CDR3 is CASSLLADQADTQYF. Here the CDR3 DNA reads TGTGCCAGCTCACTTCTAGCGGACCAGGCCGATACGCAGTATTTT.

This clone has more than one count but fewer than ten. The chain uses TRBV2 and TRBJ2-7, with a possible D match to TRBD1 (5 bases). The CDR3 totals 12 residues. Trimming removed 5 bases from V and 4 bases from J, with 9 bases in between. Germline-derived CDR1 and CDR2 are SNHLY and FYNNEI. In DNA form, the CDR3 reads TGTGCCAGCAGTAGACAGTTTTACGAGCAGTACTTC. Its translation is CASSRQFYEQYF.